The 9 T cell receptor beta chains in this list originate from one sample, sequenced in a study of blood T cell repertoires in COVID-19. Method: immunoSEQ multiplex PCR; TCRdb's copy keeps in-frame clones and lacks some. In the table there are 650,000 to 800,000 clones, about 87% of which are singletons. Sequencing used peripheral blood. The receptors come from a woman younger than 30 with acute or convalescent COVID-19.

The rearrangement links TRBV7-9 to TRBJ1-2, with 8 nucleotides matching TRBD1. The V segment lost 7 bases and the J segment 13 bases; nucleotides outside the gene matches: 11. Germline V gene data show CDR1 as SEHNR and CDR2 as FQNEAQ (reference sequence). The CDR3 covers 12 residues. The CDR3 spells CASTHTGGISTF. The CDR3 DNA sequence: TGTGCCAGCACCCATACAGGGGGTATCAGCACCTTC.

This chain connects TRBV6-6 to TRBJ2-7; 13 bases map to TRBD2. The CDR3 sequence is 16 residues long. CDR1 MNHNY and CDR2 SVGAGI come from the germline V gene (reference sequence). V shed 5 bases and J 4 bases; nucleotides not matched to a gene: 8. Here the CDR3 reads CASSRGTSGIIYEQYF. CDR3 DNA: TGTGCCAGCAGTAGGGGGACTAGCGGGATCATATACGAGCAGTACTTC.

This clone was seen only a few times. The chain carries TRBV24-1 and TRBJ1-2; D is perhaps TRBD1 (5 bases). V gave up 3 bases and J gave up 6 bases, with 28 bases separating them. Germline CDR1 is KGHDR and CDR2 is SFDVKD. The CDR3 totals 19 residues. The CDR3 DNA sequence: TGTGCCACCAGTGATCCGAGGTGGGGCAAAAACTCCCCCCCTGATGGCTACACCTTC. Amino acids: CATSDPRWGKNSPPDGYTF.

The chain combines TRBV30 with TRBJ2-1, with 9 bases fitting TRBD2. Germline CDR1 reads GTSNPN; CDR2 reads SVGIG (reference sequence). J was trimmed by 2 bases and V by 3 bases; bases with no gene match: 5. CDR3 size: 15 residues. CDR3 DNA sequence: TGTGCCTGGAGGGTTAGCGGGGGCCCCTACAATGAGCAGTTCTTC. Protein sequence: CAWRVSGGPYNEQFF. Drawing the rest from reference TRBV30 and TRBJ2-1, the complete variable domain is SQTIHQWPATLVQPVGSPLSLECTVEGTSNPNLYWYRQAAGRGLQLLFYSVGIGQISSEVPQNLSASRPQDRQFILSSKKLLLSDSGFYLCAWRVSGGPYNEQFFGPGTRLTVL.

The V call is TRBV28, the J call TRBJ2-7, with 7 bases fitting TRBD1. Trimming removed 6 bases from V and 0 bases from J; junction bases left unmatched: 8. This CDR3 region has 15 residues. Germline CDR1 MDHEN, CDR2 SYDVKM. For the CDR3, the DNA is TGTGCCAGCAGGACCAGGGGGTTCGGCTCCTACGAGCAGTACTTC. Encoded protein: CASRTRGFGSYEQYF.

Worth noting for this clone: One end of the junction varies from germline; a read error may be responsible. The chain links TRBV9 to TRBJ2-1, with a tentative D call TRBD2 (6 bases). CDR3 length: 13 residues. Per the germline V gene, CDR1 is SGDLS and CDR2 is YYNGEE. CDR3 coding DNA: TGTGCCAGCAGCGGGGACTCCAACAATGAGCAGTTCTTC. This gives the protein CASSGDSNNEQFF.

Points on this clone: With a much larger clone just one base away, this may be a read error. Additional DNA sequences in this sample encode the identical CDR3. V gene TRBV7-3 combines with J gene TRBJ1-1, with D perhaps matching TRBD1 (5 bases). Trimming left V 1 base short and J 4 bases short, with 7 bases between. The length of the CDR3 is 13 residues. Germline CDR1 and CDR2: SGHTA and FQGTGA. As DNA, the CDR3 is TGTGCCAGCAGCTTAAGGGGGGGCACTGAAGCTTTCTTT. Translating it yields CASSLRGGTEAFF.

This clone was detected only a few times. V gene TRBV2 combines with J gene TRBJ2-2; 10 bases line up with TRBD1. Trimming cost V 0 bases and J 7 bases; bases outside gene matches: 2. The CDR3 is made up of 15 amino acids. Germline values: CDR1 SNHLY, CDR2 FYNNEI. The CDR3 coding sequence is TGTGCCAGCAGTGAAGCGGGACAGGGGATCGGGGAGCTGTTTTTT. Amino acid sequence: CASSEAGQGIGELFF.

This clone appeared once. The genes are TRBV13 and TRBJ2-1; D is undetermined. CDR3 length: 13 residues. Between the trimmed V and J ends, which lost 5 bases and 3 bases, there was a span of 8 bases. Looked up from germline, CDR1 is PRHDT and CDR2 is FYEKMQ (reference sequence). The CDR3 coding sequence is TGTGCCAGCAGCAGACACGGCTACAATGAGCAGTTCTTC. As protein: CASSRHGYNEQFF.